Shown below are 19 T cell receptor beta chains from a single sample sequenced in a study of OX40 agonist ivuxolimab in advanced cancers. TCRdb's table, derived via immunoSEQ multiplex PCR, lists solely in-frame clones and lacks some. The sample carries fewer than 75,000 clones, about 87% recorded once. This sample comprised CD4+ or CD8+ T cells sorted from blood, obtained in a trial of the OX40 agonist ivuxolimab. These receptors were collected from an adult with an advanced solid tumor such as melanoma, head and neck, liver or kidney cancer.

CDR3 bases: TGTGCAGGACTCCAATACAATGAGCAGTTCTTC. It codes for CAGLQYNEQFF. The chain employs TRBV30 and TRBJ2-1, with a tentative D call TRBD2 (5 bases). The CDR3 has 11 residues. Looked up from germline, CDR1 is GTSNPN and CDR2 is SVGIG (reference sequence).

Notes on this clone: Other DNA sequences in the same sample also yield this CDR3. V usage is TRBV2 and J usage is TRBJ1-1, with D unresolved. This CDR3 spans 13 amino acids. Trimming removed 3 bases from V and 0 bases from J, with 5 bases in between. Germline V lookup: CDR1 SNHLY, CDR2 FYNNEI. CDR3 region: CASSDQLNTEAFF. CDR3 nucleotides: TGTGCCAGCAGTGATCAATTGAACACTGAAGCTTTCTTT.

This chain joins TRBV6-1 and TRBJ2-7; the D is unclear. Trimming stripped 8 bases from V and 7 bases from J, with 15 bases between. Germline V gene sequence: CDR1 MNHNS, CDR2 SASEGT. The length of the CDR3 is 12 residues. The CDR3 spells CASLKGWEEQYF. The CDR3 region has the DNA TGTGCCAGCTTAAAAGGTTGGGAAGAGCAGTACTTC.

This clone was observed once. This chain connects TRBV15 to TRBJ2-5; 11 bases agree with TRBD2. This CDR3 region has 15 residues. Germline V gene data show CDR1 as LNHNV and CDR2 as YYDKDF (reference sequence). The ends lost 1 base at V and 4 bases at J; junction bases unmatched: 2. Here the CDR3 reads CATSRGLAGRETQYF. As DNA, the CDR3 is TGTGCCACCAGCAGAGGACTAGCGGGAAGAGAGACCCAGTACTTC.

This sequence joins TRBV7-9 and TRBJ2-7; tentatively, D is TRBD2 (5 bases). Trimming cost V 3 bases and J 5 bases, with 14 bases left between them. This CDR3 region has 14 residues. Looked up from germline, CDR1 is SEHNR and CDR2 is FQNEAQ (reference sequence). The CDR3 spells CASSFGLAVDEQYF. In DNA form, the CDR3 reads TGTGCCAGCAGCTTTGGGCTAGCAGTAGACGAGCAGTACTTC.

The chain has TRBV10-2 and TRBJ1-2; 7 positions agree with TRBD1. Germline CDR1 is WSHSY and CDR2 is SAAADI. The CDR3 is 15 residues long. V shed 0 bases and J 2 bases; nucleotides not matched to a gene: 3. This chain's CDR3 is CASSESRTGNYGYTF. As DNA, the CDR3 is TGCGCCAGCAGTGAGTCGAGGACAGGAAACTATGGCTACACCTTC.

This chain joins TRBV27 and TRBJ2-3; 11 bases line up with TRBD2. The CDR3 runs to 16 residues. The junction had 8 bases not matched to a gene; V was cut back by 6 bases and J by 3 bases. CDR1 is MNHEY, CDR2 SMNVEV, per germline (reference sequence). The CDR3: CASRSGTSGMTDTQYF. CDR3 coding DNA: TGTGCCAGCAGATCCGGGACTAGCGGAATGACAGATACGCAGTATTTT.

The rearrangement joins TRBV6-5 to TRBJ1-2; TRBD1 might be the D (6 bases). CDR1 is MNHEY, CDR2 SVGAGI, per germline. Trimming took off 7 bases at V and 7 bases at J, with 13 bases between the two ends. The CDR3 runs to 12 residues. The CDR3 sequence is CASTQGSGGYTF. The CDR3, as DNA: TGTGCCAGCACCCAGGGGTCCGGTGGCTACACCTTC.

The rearrangement uses TRBV28 and TRBJ1-1, with D unresolved. Germline CDR1 is MDHEN and CDR2 is SYDVKM. With 5 bases removed from V and 7 bases from J, the gap between germline ends came to 14 bases. The CDR3 extends over 13 amino acids. In DNA, the CDR3 is TGTGCCAGCAGTGTCCCGAGGGAGATTGAAGCTTTCTTT. The encoded protein is CASSVPREIEAFF.

With regard to this clone: Additional DNA sequences in this sample encode the identical CDR3. This chain links TRBV29-1 with TRBJ2-7; D uncertain. The CDR3 has 11 amino acids. Germline V lookup: CDR1 SQVTM, CDR2 ANQGSEA. The V end lost 6 bases, the J end lost 1 base, and 7 bases lay between the germline ends. The CDR3 DNA follows: TGCAGCGTCGGGCAATCCTACGAGCAGTACTTC. Translated, it gives CSVGQSYEQYF.

This sequence joins TRBV28 and TRBJ2-7, with D possibly TRBD1 on 6 matching bases. CDR1 and CDR2 from the germline V gene are MDHEN and SYDVKM. V lost 5 bases and J 0 bases, leaving 14 bases between the germline ends. This CDR3 region has 15 residues. CDR3 DNA: TGTGCCAGCAGTCCCGGGACATCTCCCTCCTACGAGCAGTACTTC. Translated, it gives CASSPGTSPSYEQYF.

The V and J genes are TRBV27 and TRBJ2-2; D gene ambiguous. The CDR3 totals 12 residues. Germline V CDR1 and CDR2: MNHEY, SMNVEV (reference sequence). Trimming pared 1 base from V and 7 bases from J, leaving 4 bases between. Here the CDR3 reads CASSLFFGELFF. The CDR3 DNA reads as TGTGCCAGCAGTTTATTCTTCGGGGAGCTGTTTTTT.

The chain combines TRBV5-1 with TRBJ2-3, with 11 bases fitting TRBD1. V lost 4 bases to trimming and J lost 4 bases; unmatched junction nucleotides: 5. The germline V gene has CDR1 SGHRS and CDR2 YFSETQ. The CDR3 contains 15 residues. CDR3 DNA: TGCGCCAGCAGCATTGGACAGGGGGCTGCAGATACGCAGTATTTT. This gives the protein CASSIGQGAADTQYF.

The rearrangement joins TRBV11-2 to TRBJ2-2; 8 nucleotides agree with TRBD1. V trimming: 7 bases; J trimming: 4 bases; junction bases outside the gene matches: 5. Looked up from germline, CDR1 is SGHAT and CDR2 is FQNNGV. The CDR3 has 14 amino acids. CDR3 nucleotide sequence: TGTGCCAGCACCCTGGGGACAGGCACCGGGGAGCTGTTTTTT. Translating it yields CASTLGTGTGELFF.

J is TRBJ2-4 and V is TRBV11-2; D remains unclear. This CDR3 comprises 12 residues. CDR1 SGHAT and CDR2 FQNNGV come from the germline V gene. V dropped 5 bases and J dropped 7 bases, with 9 bases sitting between them. CDR3 region: CASSPTRNIQYF. CDR3 coding DNA: TGTGCCAGCAGCCCCACCCGGAACATTCAGTACTTC.

The V call is TRBV28, the J call TRBJ1-2; weak D call: TRBD1 (5 bases). V was cut by 2 bases and J by 8 bases, with 24 bases left in between. The CDR3 spans 17 residues. Per the germline V gene, CDR1 is MDHEN and CDR2 is SYDVKM. CDR3 protein: CASSLMGVIAAKDGYTF. CDR3 bases: TGTGCCAGCAGTTTAATGGGGGTCATCGCTGCAAAAGACGGCTACACCTTC.

The V and J genes are TRBV18 and TRBJ2-5; D is perhaps TRBD2 (5 bases). V was shortened by 2 bases and J by 7 bases, with 14 bases between the two germline ends. Germline lookup yields CDR1 KGHSH and CDR2 LQKENI. The CDR3 spans 14 residues. CDR3 in amino acids: CASSPETPAGTQYF. CDR3 nucleotides: TGTGCCAGCTCACCAGAGACGCCGGCGGGGACCCAGTACTTC.

This chain links TRBV18 with TRBJ2-7; D gene unclear. CDR3 size: 16 residues. Looked up from germline, CDR1 is KGHSH and CDR2 is LQKENI. With 3 bases removed from V and 3 bases from J, the gap between germline ends came to 18 bases. CDR3 amino acids: CASSPASLKPNYEQYF. The DNA for the CDR3 is TGTGCCAGCTCACCCGCTTCTCTAAAACCAAACTACGAGCAGTACTTC.

The gene calls are TRBV7-2 and TRBJ1-1, with D perhaps TRBD1 (5 bases). Germline values: CDR1 SGHTA, CDR2 FQGNSA. This CDR3 has 14 amino acids. Trimming stripped 5 bases from V and 1 base from J, with 11 bases between. The CDR3 DNA is TGTGCCAGCAGCGTAGGGACGGCGAACACTGAAGCTTTCTTT. Amino acid sequence: CASSVGTANTEAFF.